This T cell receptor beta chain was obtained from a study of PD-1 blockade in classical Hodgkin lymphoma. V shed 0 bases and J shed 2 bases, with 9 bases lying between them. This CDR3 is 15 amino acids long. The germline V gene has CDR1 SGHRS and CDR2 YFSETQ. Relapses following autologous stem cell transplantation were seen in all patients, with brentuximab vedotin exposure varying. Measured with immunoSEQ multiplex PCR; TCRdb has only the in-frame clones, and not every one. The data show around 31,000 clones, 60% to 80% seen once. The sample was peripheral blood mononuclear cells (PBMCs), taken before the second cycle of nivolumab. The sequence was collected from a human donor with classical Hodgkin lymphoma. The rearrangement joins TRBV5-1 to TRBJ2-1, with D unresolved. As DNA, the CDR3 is TGCGCCAGCAGCTTGGAGGGTCAACCCTACAATGAGCAGTTCTTC. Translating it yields CASSLEGQPYNEQFF.